The clone carrying this TCR beta chain was seen repeatedly, ten times or more. Its antigen is currently unknown. The record originates from a study of blood T cells in healthy people across ages. Overall study: Capture via template switching afforded approximately one barcoded beta molecule per two T cells.

Whole-study findings and limits: Higher diversity and more naive CD4+ cells were features of long-lived donors, compared to aged donors.

Next came a second PCR, run for about 7 to 12 cycles, which used a sample-barcoded 5' primer along with a J-beta primer mix. From the 5' RACE reads, TCRdb called clonotypes with MiXCR, one entry per CDR3 protein. Of about 590,000 distinct CDR3 sequences listed, approximately 30% are singletons. V was clipped by 5 bases and J by 5 bases; unmatched bases: 10. The CDR3 has 15 residues. Germline V CDR1 and CDR2: SGHAT, FQDESV (reference sequence). The rearrangement links TRBV11-1 to TRBJ1-2; 8 nucleotides agree with TRBD1. Input material: blood. The sequence came from a woman aged 80 or older in good health. Here the CDR3 DNA reads TGTGCCAGCAGCCCGACGGACAGGGCGGAATATGGCTACACCTTC. Its translation: CASSPTDRAEYGYTF.